Listed below are T cell receptor beta chains from one sample, sequenced in a study of T cell repertoires in cytomegalovirus infection. TCRdb reanalysed the reads using MiXCR and keeps one entry per CDR3 protein. Here the sample spans nearly 650,000 distinct CDR3 sequences, approximately 24% being singletons. The sample taken for sequencing was CD8+ T cells from PBMCs. These receptors were collected from a human donor in good health (CMV status not recorded). Some clones in this sample may be carry-over from other donors' samples. Both conserved end residues are part of each CDR3. A D gene is named only where the DNA matches it firmly. Clone size is given for some rows only: seen once, a few or many times, or a class if the clone is expanded.

j_call clone_size v_call d_call cdr3_aa cdr3_nt
TRBJ2-1 few TRBV2 . CATRTPARVYNEQFF TGTGCCACCAGGACCCCGGCCAGGGTTTACAATGAGCAGTTCTTC
TRBJ2-1 . TRBV11-3 . CASSFSENEQFF TGTGCCAGCAGCTTCTCAGAGAATGAGCAGTTCTTC
TRBJ2-7 few TRBV15 TRBD1 CATSRSGQGVSEQYF TGTGCCACCAGCAGATCGGGACAGGGAGTCTCCGAGCAGTACTTC
TRBJ1-1 many TRBV7-6 . CASSPVYGSMNTEAFF TGTGCCAGCAGCCCAGTATACGGGTCGATGAACACTGAAGCTTTCTTT
TRBJ2-3 many TRBV7-2 TRBD2 CASSSILAGYTQYF TGTGCCAGCAGCTCGATCCTAGCGGGGTATACGCAGTATTTT
TRBJ2-3 many TRBV7-9 TRBD1 CASSPPEQGVASTDTQYF TGTGCCAGCAGCCCCCCGGAACAGGGGGTGGCGAGCACAGATACGCAGTATTTT
TRBJ1-5 few TRBV6-2/TRBV6-3 . CASGYNQPQHF TGTGCCAGCGGATATAATCAGCCCCAGCATTTT
TRBJ2-3 . TRBV19 . CASSMNLDTQYF TGTGCCAGTAGTATGAATTTGGATACGCAGTATTTT
TRBJ1-1 . TRBV25-1 . CVSGGVGEAFF TGTGTCAGCGGGGGTGTGGGTGAAGCTTTCTTT
TRBJ2-1 few TRBV4-1 TRBD2 CASSPLLAGANNEQFF TGCGCCAGCAGCCCCCTCCTAGCGGGGGCCAACAATGAGCAGTTCTTC
TRBJ1-3 many TRBV12-3/TRBV12-4 . CASIYMGESGNTIYF TGTGCCAGCATCTATATGGGGGAATCTGGAAACACCATATATTTT
TRBJ2-1 few TRBV19 . CASAARARYNEQFF TGTGCCAGCGCCGCGCGTGCTCGGTACAATGAGCAGTTCTTC
TRBJ2-3 few TRBV11-2 . CASSFASSTDTQYF TGTGCCAGCAGCTTTGCTAGTTCAACAGATACGCAGTATTTT
TRBJ2-1 few TRBV6-5 TRBD1 CASSYWAGGTDEQFF TGTGCCAGCAGTTATTGGGCAGGGGGTACGGATGAGCAGTTCTTC
TRBJ1-4 once TRBV2 . CASKGRAPATNEKLFF TGTGCCAGCAAGGGCAGGGCCCCCGCAACTAATGAAAAACTGTTTTTT
TRBJ2-2 many TRBV4-1 TRBD2 CASSQDWTSGLNTGELFF TGCGCCAGCAGCCAAGACTGGACTAGCGGCTTGAACACCGGGGAGCTGTTTTTT
TRBJ1-5 . TRBV15 . CATSKPGGGNQPQHF TGTGCCACCAGCAAGCCGGGGGGAGGCAATCAGCCCCAGCATTTT
TRBJ1-1 many TRBV14 . CASSQDGRLNTEAFF TGTGCCAGCAGCCAAGACGGCAGACTAAACACTGAAGCTTTCTTT